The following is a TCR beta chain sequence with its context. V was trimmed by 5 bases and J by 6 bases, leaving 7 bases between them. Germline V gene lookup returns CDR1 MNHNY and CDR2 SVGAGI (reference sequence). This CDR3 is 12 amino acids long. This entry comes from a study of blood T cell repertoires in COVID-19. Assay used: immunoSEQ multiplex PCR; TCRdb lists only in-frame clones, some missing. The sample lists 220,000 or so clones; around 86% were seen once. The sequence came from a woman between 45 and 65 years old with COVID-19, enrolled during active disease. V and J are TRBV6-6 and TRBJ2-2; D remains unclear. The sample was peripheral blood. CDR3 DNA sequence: TGTGCCAGCAGTCCGCAGGCCGGGGAGCTGTTTTTT. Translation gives CASSPQAGELFF.